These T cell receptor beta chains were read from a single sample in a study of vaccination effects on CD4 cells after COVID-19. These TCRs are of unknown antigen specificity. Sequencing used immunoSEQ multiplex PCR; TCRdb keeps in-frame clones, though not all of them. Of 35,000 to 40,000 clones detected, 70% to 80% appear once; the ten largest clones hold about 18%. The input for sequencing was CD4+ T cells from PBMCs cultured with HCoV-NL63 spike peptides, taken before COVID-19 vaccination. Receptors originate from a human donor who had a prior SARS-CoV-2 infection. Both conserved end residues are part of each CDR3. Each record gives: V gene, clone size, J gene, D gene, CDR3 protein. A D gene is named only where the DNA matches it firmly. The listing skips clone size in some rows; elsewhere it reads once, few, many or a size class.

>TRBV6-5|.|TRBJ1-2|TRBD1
CASSYSRTGGGYGYTF
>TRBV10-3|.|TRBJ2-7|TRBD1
CAISSELRDRGPYEQYF
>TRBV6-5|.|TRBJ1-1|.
CASSYSGGRGEAFF
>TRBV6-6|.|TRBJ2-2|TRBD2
CASSRLAGGRVATGELFF
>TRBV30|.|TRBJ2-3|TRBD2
CAWSLQVAGGPGTQYF
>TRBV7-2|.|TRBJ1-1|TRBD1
CASSSQGEGTEAFF
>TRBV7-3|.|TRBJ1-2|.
CASSLGPGDGYTF
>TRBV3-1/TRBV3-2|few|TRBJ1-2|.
CASSQNGLGGYTF
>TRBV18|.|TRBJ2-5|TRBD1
CASSPLMGQEETQYF
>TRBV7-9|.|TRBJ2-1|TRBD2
CASSLSLAGSYNEQFF
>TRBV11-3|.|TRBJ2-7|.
CASSLRDEAYEQYF
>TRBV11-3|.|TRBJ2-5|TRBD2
CASSLRSGRLQETQYF
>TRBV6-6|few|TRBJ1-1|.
CASSPRTDRNEAFF
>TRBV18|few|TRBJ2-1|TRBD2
CASSPSGRAVVFF
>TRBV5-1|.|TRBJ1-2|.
CASSLGGGYYGYTF
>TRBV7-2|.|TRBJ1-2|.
CASSLAGGNYGYTF
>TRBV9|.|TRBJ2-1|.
CASSVGSGYWNEQFF
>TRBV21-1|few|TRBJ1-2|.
CASSKRRTGLYGYTF
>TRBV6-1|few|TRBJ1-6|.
CASSEQPGLSSSPLHF
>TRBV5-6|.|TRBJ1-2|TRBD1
CASSLDPGGNYGYTF
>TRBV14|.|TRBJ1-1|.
CASSQVRNTEAFF
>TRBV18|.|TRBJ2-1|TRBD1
CASSPRQGATLYNEQFF
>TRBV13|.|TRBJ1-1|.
CASSFPGRTNTEAFF
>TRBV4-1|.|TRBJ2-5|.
CASSQTVTRGPQETQYF
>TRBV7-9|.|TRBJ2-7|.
CASSATRVGAYEQYF
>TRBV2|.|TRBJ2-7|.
CASSSASGYEQYF
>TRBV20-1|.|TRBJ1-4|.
CSASFAETNEKLFF
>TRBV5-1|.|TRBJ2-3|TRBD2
CASSLEAGGDTQYF
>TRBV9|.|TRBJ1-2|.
CASSAAGPLEGGYTF
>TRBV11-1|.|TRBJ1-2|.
CASSLDDGSLRGYTF